These 22 T cell receptor beta chains were sequenced from one sample in a study of a mutant IDH1 vaccine in newly diagnosed glioma. Time point specified: week 35, safety follow-up. Doses consisted of 300 ug of mutant IDH1 20-mer peptide each, paired with topical imiquimod. No antigen is known for these receptors. The data were produced by immunoSEQ multiplex PCR, yet TCRdb's version contains in-frame clones alone and is incomplete. The repertoire has 40,000 to 45,000 clones, roughly 83% of them found once; the top ten carry 5.1%. Sequenced material: PBMCs, taken from a glioma patient whose treatment included an IDH1 peptide vaccine. Every receptor here comes from a woman aged 50 to 60 with glioma.

The chain joins TRBV5-1 to TRBJ2-5; TRBD2 matches 15 bases. V was pared by 0 bases and J by 1 base, with 4 bases of the junction left unmatched. The CDR3 contains 18 residues. The germline V gene has CDR1 SGHRS and CDR2 YFSETQ. CDR3 residues: CASSLAGLAGGRQETQYF. As DNA, the CDR3 is TGCGCCAGCAGCTTGGCGGGACTAGCGGGGGGCCGCCAAGAGACCCAGTACTTC.

This rearrangement joins TRBV5-1 to TRBJ2-7; D unclear. Trimming removed 4 bases at V and 1 base at J, with 9 bases between. Germline V lookup: CDR1 SGHRS, CDR2 YFSETQ. There are 13 residues in the CDR3. The CDR3 protein is CASSLGWSYEQYF. CDR3 bases: TGCGCCAGCAGCCTCGGCTGGTCCTACGAGCAGTACTTC. The full variable domain, in which reference TRBV5-1 and TRBJ2-7 provide the parts outside the CDR3, is KAGVTQTPRYLIKTRGQQVTLSCSPISGHRSVSWYQQTPGQGLQFLFEYFSETQRNKGNFPGRFSGRQFSNSRSEMNVSTLELGDSALYLCASSLGWSYEQYFGPGTRLTVT.

V gene TRBV5-1 combines with J gene TRBJ2-5; 9 nucleotides align to TRBD1. The CDR3 runs 15 residues. With V trimmed by 4 bases and J by 1 base, 5 bases remained unmatched. From germline, CDR1 is SGHRS and CDR2 YFSETQ. CDR3 amino acids: CASSGQTGGQETQYF. DNA for the CDR3: TGCGCCAGCAGCGGACAGACAGGGGGCCAAGAGACCCAGTACTTC.

The chain has TRBV30 and TRBJ1-2, with D uncertain. Germline CDR1 GTSNPN, CDR2 SVGIG (reference sequence). The CDR3 is made up of 12 amino acids. V lost 0 bases and J lost 5, with 7 bases in between. The chain's CDR3 is CAWSVSEYGYTF. CDR3 nucleotides: TGTGCCTGGAGTGTATCCGAGTATGGCTACACCTTC.

V is TRBV6-5 and J is TRBJ1-1; possible D gene TRBD1, 5 bases. V dropped 11 bases and J dropped 1 base, with 11 bases sitting between them. The CDR3 runs 12 residues. Germline-derived CDR1 and CDR2 are MNHEY and SVGAGI. CDR3 in DNA: TGTGCCGTCATTGGGGCGAACACTGAAGCTTTCTTT. This translates into CAVIGANTEAFF.

V usage is TRBV10-3 and J usage is TRBJ2-6; 10 bases fit TRBD1. Germline CDR1 ENHRY, CDR2 SYGVKD. CDR3 length: 17 residues. Losses at the gene ends were 6 bases for V and 0 bases for J; bases not matched to a gene: 5. The CDR3 sequence: CAISRQGASSGANVLTF. The DNA for the CDR3 is TGTGCCATCAGCAGACAGGGGGCCAGCTCTGGGGCCAACGTCCTGACTTTC.

The chain links TRBV6-5 to TRBJ1-2, with D possibly TRBD1 on 5 matching bases. V lost 6 bases and J lost 3, with 14 bases in between. The germline CDR1 and CDR2 sequences are MNHEY and SVGAGI. This CDR3 comprises 14 residues. The CDR3 reads CASRETRGDYGYTF. DNA for the CDR3: TGTGCCAGCAGGGAGACCCGGGGGGACTATGGCTACACCTTC.

The sample holds a few counts of this clone. V is TRBV5-6 and J is TRBJ1-4; perhaps TRBD1 as D (6 bases). Germline-derived CDR1 and CDR2 are SGHDT and YYEEEE. The CDR3 is made up of 13 amino acids. Trimming cost V 5 bases and J 5 bases, with 10 bases left between them. The chain's CDR3 is CASSGQRNEKLFF. DNA of the CDR3: TGTGCCAGCAGTGGACAGCGAAATGAAAAACTGTTTTTT.

This chain links TRBV11-2 with TRBJ2-7; D gene ambiguous. Germline V gene data show CDR1 as SGHAT and CDR2 as FQNNGV. There are 17 residues in the CDR3. V dropped 0 bases and J dropped 6 bases, with 21 bases sitting between them. CDR3 sequence reads: CASSLDLSVFSLGEQYF. The CDR3 nucleotides read TGTGCCAGCAGCTTAGATCTAAGCGTGTTTTCCTTGGGCGAGCAGTACTTC.

The chain carries TRBV7-9 and TRBJ2-3, with 14 nucleotides matching TRBD2. This CDR3 region has 18 residues. Germline V gene lookup returns CDR1 SEHNR and CDR2 FQNEAQ (reference sequence). V lost 4 bases, J lost 7 bases, and 13 bases stayed unmatched. CDR3 in amino acids: CASSSRTRTSGGPNTQYF. The CDR3 DNA reads TGTGCCAGCAGCTCGCGAACACGGACTAGCGGGGGGCCCAATACGCAGTATTTT. Based on the CDR3 plus reference TRBV7-9 and TRBJ2-3, the full variable domain is DTGVSQNPRHKITKRGQNVTFRCDPISEHNRLYWYRQTLGQGPEFLTYFQNEAQLEKSRLLSDRFSAERPKGSFSTLEIQRTEQGDSAMYLCASSSRTRTSGGPNTQYFGPGTRLTVL.

V and J are TRBV10-3 and TRBJ1-6; no reliable D call. V was clipped by 6 bases and J by 7 bases, with 13 bases between them. The V gene's germline CDR1 is ENHRY and CDR2 SYGVKD. There are 14 residues in the CDR3. In DNA, the CDR3 is TGTGCCATCAGGGGCGACTCGGGGAATTCACCCCTCCACTTT. It specifies CAIRGDSGNSPLHF.

This clone was counted a few times. The chain uses TRBV2 and TRBJ2-2; 10 bases fit TRBD1. There are 16 residues in the CDR3. Germline V lookup: CDR1 SNHLY, CDR2 FYNNEI. V was clipped by 6 bases and J by 5 bases; unmatched bases: 9. The CDR3 is CASRPGQGKGTGELFF. The DNA of the CDR3 is TGTGCCAGCAGGCCGGGACAGGGGAAAGGGACCGGGGAGCTGTTTTTT. Full variable domain (rest looked up from reference TRBV2 and TRBJ2-2): EPEVTQTPSHQVTQMGQEVILRCVPISNHLYFYWYRQILGQKVEFLVSFYNNEISEKSEIFDDQFSVERPDGSNFTLKIRSTKLEDSAMYFCASRPGQGKGTGELFFGEGSRLTVL.

This clone was observed a single time. The chain links TRBV4-1 to TRBJ2-1; TRBD2 matches 8 bases. This CDR3 is 15 amino acids long. Per germline, CDR1 MGHRA and CDR2 YSYEKL. J lost 3 bases, V lost 4 bases, and 5 bases had no gene match. The DNA of the CDR3 is TGCGCCAGCAGCCCCCATAGCGGGGTCTACAATGAGCAGTTCTTC. This gives the protein CASSPHSGVYNEQFF.

The rearrangement joins TRBV5-1 to TRBJ2-2, with D hard to call. This CDR3 is 11 amino acids long. Trimming cost V 2 bases and J 6 bases, with 2 bases left between them. Looked up from germline, CDR1 is SGHRS and CDR2 is YFSETQ. CDR3 amino acids: CASSLPGELFF. DNA for the CDR3: TGCGCCAGCAGCTTACCCGGGGAGCTGTTTTTT.

The chain combines TRBV9 with TRBJ2-2; D not certain. The germline V gene encodes CDR1 SGDLS and CDR2 YYNGEE. Trimming removed 4 bases from V and 3 bases from J, with 4 bases in between. CDR3 length: 12 amino acids. The CDR3 protein is CASSPHTGELFF. CDR3 DNA sequence: TGTGCCAGCAGCCCTCACACCGGGGAGCTGTTTTTT.

In DNA, the CDR3 is TGTGCCAGCAGTCTAGGGACAGGGTACAATGAGCAGTTCTTC. Translating gives CASSLGTGYNEQFF. This rearrangement joins TRBV6-1 to TRBJ2-1; TRBD1 matches at 9 bases. The CDR3 has 14 amino acids. With V trimmed by 5 bases and J by 4 bases, 3 bases remained unmatched. The V gene's germline CDR1 is MNHNS and CDR2 SASEGT.

This clone was seen only a few times. The CDR3 is CASSRSDQNTEAFF. The CDR3 coding sequence is TGTGCCAGCAGCCGATCGGACCAGAACACTGAAGCTTTCTTT. This chain joins TRBV4-2 and TRBJ1-1; D call uncertain. CDR3 length: 14 residues. Germline V lookup: CDR1 LGHNA, CDR2 YNFKEQ. V was shortened by 4 bases and J by 1 base, with 10 bases between the two germline ends.

CDR3 nucleotides: TGTGCCAGCAGTTGGCAGGAGGTGACCGGGGAGCTGTTTTTT. Its translation: CASSWQEVTGELFF. The V and J genes are TRBV6-5 and TRBJ2-2; TRBD2 is a possible D gene (5 bases). Germline CDR1 reads MNHEY; CDR2 reads SVGAGI. CDR3 length: 14 amino acids. V lost 4 bases and J 5 bases, leaving 11 bases between the germline ends.

The chain has TRBV9 and TRBJ1-1; maybe TRBD1 (5 bases). Per the germline V gene, CDR1 is SGDLS and CDR2 is YYNGEE. The CDR3 consists of 14 residues. V was trimmed by 0 bases and J by 7 bases, leaving 13 bases between them. The CDR3 DNA reads TGTGCCAGCAGCGTAGGTGCGGGGACTATTGAAGCTTTCTTT. The encoded protein is CASSVGAGTIEAFF.

The V gene is TRBV4-1, the J gene TRBJ1-2, with D possibly matching TRBD1 (6 bases). The CDR3 runs to 14 residues. Trimming cost V 6 bases and J 4 bases, with 15 bases left between them. CDR1 is MGHRA and CDR2 is YSYEKL in the germline V gene. CDR3 protein: CASRYPGTPYGYTF. The CDR3 DNA reads TGCGCCAGCAGATACCCCGGGACACCCTATGGCTACACCTTC.

The V gene is TRBV7-9, the J gene TRBJ2-2; the D gene is possibly TRBD1 (5 bases). Trimming took off 4 bases at V and 3 bases at J, with 6 bases between the two ends. The CDR3 has 13 residues. Germline V lookup: CDR1 SEHNR, CDR2 FQNEAQ (reference sequence). The CDR3 DNA reads as TGTGCCAGCAGCTCAGGGTACACCGGGGAGCTGTTTTTT. It encodes CASSSGYTGELFF.

The V call is TRBV10-3, the J call TRBJ1-1; D remains unclear. Trimming took 3 bases from V and 0 from J, leaving 14 bases between them. Germline CDR1 ENHRY, CDR2 SYGVKD. The CDR3 loop spans 16 amino acids. CDR3 nucleotides: TGTGCCATCAGTGAAGGGCAGGCCGACATGAACACTGAAGCTTTCTTT. Its protein product is CAISEGQADMNTEAFF.